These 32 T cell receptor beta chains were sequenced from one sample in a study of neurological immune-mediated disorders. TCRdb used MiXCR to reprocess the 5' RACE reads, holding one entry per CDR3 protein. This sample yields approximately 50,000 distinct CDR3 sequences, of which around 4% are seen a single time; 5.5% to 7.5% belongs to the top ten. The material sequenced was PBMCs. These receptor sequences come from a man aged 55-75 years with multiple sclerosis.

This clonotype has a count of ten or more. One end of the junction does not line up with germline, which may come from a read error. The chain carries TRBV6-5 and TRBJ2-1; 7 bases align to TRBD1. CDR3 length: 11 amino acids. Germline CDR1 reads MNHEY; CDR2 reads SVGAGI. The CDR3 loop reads CASSYLGDSHF. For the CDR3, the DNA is TGTGCCAGCAGTTACCTAGGGGACAGCCACTTC.

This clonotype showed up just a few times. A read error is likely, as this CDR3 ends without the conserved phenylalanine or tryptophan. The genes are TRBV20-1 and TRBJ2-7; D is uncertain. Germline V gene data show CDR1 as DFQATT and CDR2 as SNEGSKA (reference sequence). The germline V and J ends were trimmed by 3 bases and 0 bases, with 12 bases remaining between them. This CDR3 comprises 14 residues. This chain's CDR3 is CSASRGIGSYEQYN. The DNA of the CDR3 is TGCAGTGCTAGTCGAGGTATCGGCTCCTACGAGCAGTACAAC.

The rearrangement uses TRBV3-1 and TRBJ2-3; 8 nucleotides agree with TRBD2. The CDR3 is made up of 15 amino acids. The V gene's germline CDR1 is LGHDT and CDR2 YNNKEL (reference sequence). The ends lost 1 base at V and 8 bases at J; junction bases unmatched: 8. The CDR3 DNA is TGTGCCAGCAGCCAAGGAAGACTAGCGCGCGCTACGCAGTATTTT. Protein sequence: CASSQGRLARATQYF.

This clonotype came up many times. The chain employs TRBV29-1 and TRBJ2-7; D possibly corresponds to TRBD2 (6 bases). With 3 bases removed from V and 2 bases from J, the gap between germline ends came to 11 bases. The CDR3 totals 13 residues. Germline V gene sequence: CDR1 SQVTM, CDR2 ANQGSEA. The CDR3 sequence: CSVEGGLTYEQYF. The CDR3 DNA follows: TGCAGCGTTGAGGGGGGACTTACCTACGAGCAGTACTTC.

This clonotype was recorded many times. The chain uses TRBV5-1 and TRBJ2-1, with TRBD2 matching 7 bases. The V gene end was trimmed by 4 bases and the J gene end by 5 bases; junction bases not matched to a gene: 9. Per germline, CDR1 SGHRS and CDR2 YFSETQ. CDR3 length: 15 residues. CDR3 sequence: CASSLGTTTNNEQFF. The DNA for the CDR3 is TGCGCCAGCAGCCTAGGGACTACTACTAACAATGAGCAGTTCTTC.

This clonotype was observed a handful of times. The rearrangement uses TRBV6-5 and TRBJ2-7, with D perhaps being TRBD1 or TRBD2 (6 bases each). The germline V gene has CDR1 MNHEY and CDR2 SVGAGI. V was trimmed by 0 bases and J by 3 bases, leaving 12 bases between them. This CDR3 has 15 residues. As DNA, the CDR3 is TGTGCCAGCAGTTACTCCTCGGGGGCAGGCTACGAGCAGTACTTC. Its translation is CASSYSSGAGYEQYF.

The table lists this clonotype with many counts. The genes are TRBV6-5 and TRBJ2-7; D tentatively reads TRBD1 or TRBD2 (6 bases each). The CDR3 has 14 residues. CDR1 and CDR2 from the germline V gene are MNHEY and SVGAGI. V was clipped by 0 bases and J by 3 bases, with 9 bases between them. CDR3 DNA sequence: TGTGCCAGCAGTTACTCAGGGGGGAGCTACGAGCAGTACTTC. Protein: CASSYSGGSYEQYF.

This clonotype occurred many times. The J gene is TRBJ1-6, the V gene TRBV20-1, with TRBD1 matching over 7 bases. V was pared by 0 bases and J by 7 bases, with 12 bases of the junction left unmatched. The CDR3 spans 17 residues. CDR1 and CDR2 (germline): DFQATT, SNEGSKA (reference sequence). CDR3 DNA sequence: TGCAGTGCTAGAGATTGGGGCGGAGGGGGCCAAAATTCACCCCTCCACTTT. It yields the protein CSARDWGGGGQNSPLHF.

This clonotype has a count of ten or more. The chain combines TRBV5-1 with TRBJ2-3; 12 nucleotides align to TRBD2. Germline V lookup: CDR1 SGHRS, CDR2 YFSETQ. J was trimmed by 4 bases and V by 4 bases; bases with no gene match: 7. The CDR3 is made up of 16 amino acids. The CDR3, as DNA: TGCGCCAGCAGCGGCTGGACTAGCGGGACGGCAGATACGCAGTATTTT. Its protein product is CASSGWTSGTADTQYF.

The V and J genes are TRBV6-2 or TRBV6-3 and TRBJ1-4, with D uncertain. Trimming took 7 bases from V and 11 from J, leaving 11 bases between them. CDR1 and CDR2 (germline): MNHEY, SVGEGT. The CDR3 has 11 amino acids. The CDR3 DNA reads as TGTGCCAGCATCCGACTTGGGAAACTGTTTTTT. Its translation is CASIRLGKLFF.

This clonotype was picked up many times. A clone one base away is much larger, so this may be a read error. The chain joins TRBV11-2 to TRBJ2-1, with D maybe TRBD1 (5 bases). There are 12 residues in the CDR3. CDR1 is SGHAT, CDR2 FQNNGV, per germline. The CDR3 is CDSSFLMGHQFF. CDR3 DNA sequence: TGTGACAGCAGCTTCCTAATGGGGCACCAGTTCTTC.

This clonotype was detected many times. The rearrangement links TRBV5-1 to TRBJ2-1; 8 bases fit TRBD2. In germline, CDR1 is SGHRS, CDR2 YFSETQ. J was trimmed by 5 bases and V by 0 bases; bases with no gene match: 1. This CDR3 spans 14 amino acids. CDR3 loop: CASSLAGRDNEQFF. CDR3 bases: TGCGCCAGCAGCTTGGCCGGGAGGGACAATGAGCAGTTCTTC.

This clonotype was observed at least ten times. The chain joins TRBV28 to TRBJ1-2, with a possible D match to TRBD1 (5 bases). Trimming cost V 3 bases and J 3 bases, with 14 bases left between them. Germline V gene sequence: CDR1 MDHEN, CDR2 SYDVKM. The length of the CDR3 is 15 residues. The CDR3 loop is CASSLVGAGDYGYTF. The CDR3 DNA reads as TGTGCCAGCAGTTTGGTCGGGGCTGGTGACTATGGCTACACCTTC.

In DNA, the CDR3 is TGTGCCAGTACGGGCAGCCCCGAAAAACTGTTTTTT. This codes for CASTGSPEKLFF. The chain links TRBV19 to TRBJ1-4, with no clear D. Germline CDR1 is LNHDA and CDR2 is SQIVND (reference sequence). Trimming left V 7 bases short and J 8 bases short, with 11 bases between. This CDR3 has 12 residues.

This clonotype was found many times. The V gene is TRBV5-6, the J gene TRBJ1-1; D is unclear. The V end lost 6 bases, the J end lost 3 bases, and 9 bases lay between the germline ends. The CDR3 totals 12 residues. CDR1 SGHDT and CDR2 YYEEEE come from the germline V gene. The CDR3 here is CASTSHYTEAFF. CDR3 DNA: TGTGCCAGCACCTCACACTACACTGAAGCTTTCTTT.

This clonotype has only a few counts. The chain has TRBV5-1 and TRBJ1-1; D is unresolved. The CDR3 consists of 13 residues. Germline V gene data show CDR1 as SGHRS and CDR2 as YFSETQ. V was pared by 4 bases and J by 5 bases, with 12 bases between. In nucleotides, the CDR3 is TGCGCCAGCAGCCCGGCGGTTCAGACTGAAGCTTTCTTT. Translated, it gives CASSPAVQTEAFF.

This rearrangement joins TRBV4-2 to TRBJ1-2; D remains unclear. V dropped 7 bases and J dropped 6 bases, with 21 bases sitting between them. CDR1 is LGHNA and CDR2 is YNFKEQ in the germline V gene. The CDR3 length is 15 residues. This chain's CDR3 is CASTSRNRETNGYTF. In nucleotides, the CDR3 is TGTGCCAGCACCTCCCGTAACCGGGAGACAAATGGCTACACCTTC.

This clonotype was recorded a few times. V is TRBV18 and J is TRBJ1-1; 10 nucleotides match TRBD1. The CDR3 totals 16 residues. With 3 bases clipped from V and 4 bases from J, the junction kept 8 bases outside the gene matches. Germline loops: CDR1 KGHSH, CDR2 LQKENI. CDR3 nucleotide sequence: TGTGCCAGCTCACCTGCGTTATGGGACAGGGGCACTGAAGCTTTCTTT. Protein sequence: CASSPALWDRGTEAFF.

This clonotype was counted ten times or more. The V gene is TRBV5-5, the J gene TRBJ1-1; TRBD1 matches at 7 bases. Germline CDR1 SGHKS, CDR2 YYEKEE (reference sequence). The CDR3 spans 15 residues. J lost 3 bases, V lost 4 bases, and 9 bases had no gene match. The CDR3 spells CASSPQTGLYTEAFF. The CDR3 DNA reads TGTGCCAGCAGCCCACAGACAGGGTTGTACACTGAAGCTTTCTTT.

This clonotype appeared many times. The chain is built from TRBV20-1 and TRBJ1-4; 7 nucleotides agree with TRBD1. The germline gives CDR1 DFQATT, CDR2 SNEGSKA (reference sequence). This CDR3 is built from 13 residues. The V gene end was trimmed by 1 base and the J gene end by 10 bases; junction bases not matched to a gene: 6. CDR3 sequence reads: CSARGSQGGKLFF. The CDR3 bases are TGCAGTGCTAGAGGATCCCAGGGGGGAAAACTGTTTTTT.

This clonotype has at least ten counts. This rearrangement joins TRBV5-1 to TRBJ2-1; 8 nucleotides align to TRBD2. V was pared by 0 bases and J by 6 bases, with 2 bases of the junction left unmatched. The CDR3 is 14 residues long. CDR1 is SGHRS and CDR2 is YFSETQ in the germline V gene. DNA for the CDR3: TGCGCCAGCAGCTTGGTGCTAGCGGGCAATGAGCAGTTCTTC. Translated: CASSLVLAGNEQFF.

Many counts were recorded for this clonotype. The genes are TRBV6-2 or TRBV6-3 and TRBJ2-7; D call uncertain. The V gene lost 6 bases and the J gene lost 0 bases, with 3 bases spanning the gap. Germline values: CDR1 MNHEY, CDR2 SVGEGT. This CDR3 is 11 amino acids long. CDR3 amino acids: CASRDSYEQYF. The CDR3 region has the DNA TGTGCCAGCAGGGACTCCTACGAGCAGTACTTC.

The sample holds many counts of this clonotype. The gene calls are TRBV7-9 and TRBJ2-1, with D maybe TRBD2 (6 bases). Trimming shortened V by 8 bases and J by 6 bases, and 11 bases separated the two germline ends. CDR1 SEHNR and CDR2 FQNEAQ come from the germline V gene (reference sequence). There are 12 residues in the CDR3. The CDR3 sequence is CASEMGGNEQFF. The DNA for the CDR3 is TGTGCCAGCGAAATGGGGGGCAATGAGCAGTTCTTC.

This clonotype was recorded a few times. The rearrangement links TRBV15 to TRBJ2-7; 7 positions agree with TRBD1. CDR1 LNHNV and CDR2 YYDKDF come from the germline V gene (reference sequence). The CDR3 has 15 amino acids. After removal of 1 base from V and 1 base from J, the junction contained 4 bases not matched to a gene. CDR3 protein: CATSRGGTESYEQYF. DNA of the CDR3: TGTGCCACCAGCAGAGGTGGGACAGAGTCCTACGAGCAGTACTTC.

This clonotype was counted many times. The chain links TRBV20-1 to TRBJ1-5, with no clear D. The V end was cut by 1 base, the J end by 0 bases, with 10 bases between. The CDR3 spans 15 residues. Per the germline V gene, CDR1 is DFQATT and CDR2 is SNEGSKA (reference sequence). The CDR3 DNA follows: TGCAGTGCTAGAGTATCGGGGTATAGCAATCAGCCCCAGCATTTT. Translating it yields CSARVSGYSNQPQHF.

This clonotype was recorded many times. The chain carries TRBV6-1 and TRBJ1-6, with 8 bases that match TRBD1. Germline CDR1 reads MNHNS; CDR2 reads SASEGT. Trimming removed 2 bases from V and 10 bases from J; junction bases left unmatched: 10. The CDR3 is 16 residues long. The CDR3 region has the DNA TGTGCCAGCAGTGAAAATCCTCGGACAGGGAGCTCACCCCTCCACTTT. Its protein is CASSENPRTGSSPLHF.

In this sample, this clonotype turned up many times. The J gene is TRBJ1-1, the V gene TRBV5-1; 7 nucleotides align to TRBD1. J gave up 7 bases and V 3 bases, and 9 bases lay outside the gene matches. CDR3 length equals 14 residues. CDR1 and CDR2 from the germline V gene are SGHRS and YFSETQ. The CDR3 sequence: CASSWQGVWNEAFF. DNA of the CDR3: TGCGCCAGCAGCTGGCAGGGGGTCTGGAATGAAGCTTTCTTT.

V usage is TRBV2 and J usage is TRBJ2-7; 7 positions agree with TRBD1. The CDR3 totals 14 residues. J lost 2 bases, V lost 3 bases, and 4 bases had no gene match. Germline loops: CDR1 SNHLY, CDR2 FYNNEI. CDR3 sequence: CASSERTGAYEQYF. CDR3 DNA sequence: TGTGCCAGCAGTGAGAGGACAGGAGCCTACGAGCAGTACTTC.

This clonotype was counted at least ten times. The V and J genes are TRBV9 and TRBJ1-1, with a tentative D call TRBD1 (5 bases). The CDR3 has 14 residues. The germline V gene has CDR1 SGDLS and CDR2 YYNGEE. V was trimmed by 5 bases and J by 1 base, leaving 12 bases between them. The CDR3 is CASRKAGGNTEAFF. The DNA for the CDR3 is TGTGCCAGCAGAAAAGCGGGGGGGAACACTGAAGCTTTCTTT.

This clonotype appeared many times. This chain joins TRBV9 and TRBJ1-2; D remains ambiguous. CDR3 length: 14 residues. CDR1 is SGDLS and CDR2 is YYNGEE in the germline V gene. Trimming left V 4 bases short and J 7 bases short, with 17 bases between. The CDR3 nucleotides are TGTGCCAGCAGCCTAACCCCAGACACCCGTGGCTACACCTTC. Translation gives CASSLTPDTRGYTF.

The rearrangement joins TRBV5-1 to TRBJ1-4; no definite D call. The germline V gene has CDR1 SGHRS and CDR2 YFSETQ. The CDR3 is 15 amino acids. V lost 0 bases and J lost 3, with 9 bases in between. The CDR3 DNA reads TGCGCCAGCAGCTTGGATGTCACGGCTAATGAAAAACTGTTTTTT. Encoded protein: CASSLDVTANEKLFF.

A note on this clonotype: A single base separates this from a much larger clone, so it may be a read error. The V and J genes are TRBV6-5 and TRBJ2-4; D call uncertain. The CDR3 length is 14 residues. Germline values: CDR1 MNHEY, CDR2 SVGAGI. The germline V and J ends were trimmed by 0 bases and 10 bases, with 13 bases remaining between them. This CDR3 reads CASSYSAVPKIQYF. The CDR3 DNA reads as TGTGCCAGCAGTTACTCCGCGGTCCCGAAAATTCAGTACTTC.